The 30 T cell receptor beta chains reported below all come from one sample, sequenced in a study of beta chain features in type 1 diabetes. General study findings and limits: Within each of all four CD4+ subsets, Type 1 diabetes patients had TCRB CDR3s that were moderately but significantly shorter.

These receptors' antigens are unknown. The study reverse transcribed the entire isolated RNA, so it sequenced expressed TCRB transcripts. TCRdb keeps only in-frame clones here, not all; method: immunoSEQ multiplex PCR. This table holds tens of thousands of clones, roughly two fifths found once. Sequenced material: Tregs from blood. The source is a man aged 25 to 40 with type 1 diabetes.

V gene TRBV20-1 combines with J gene TRBJ2-7; TRBD2 matches at 7 bases. CDR1 and CDR2 from the germline V gene are DFQATT and SNEGSKA (reference sequence). CDR3 length: 11 residues. The V segment lost 1 base and the J segment 9 bases; nucleotides outside the gene matches: 3. The CDR3 is CSARAASGQYF. The CDR3 nucleotides read TGCAGTGCTAGAGCGGCTAGCGGGCAGTACTTC.

The chain employs TRBV7-8 and TRBJ2-7; 10 bases agree with TRBD1. The V and J ends lost 5 bases and 8 bases, in that order; junction bases with no gene match: 15. Germline V gene data show CDR1 as SGHVS and CDR2 as FQNEAQ. The length of the CDR3 is 16 residues. CDR3: CASSLEPGQGRRQQYF. CDR3 in DNA: TGTGCCAGCAGCCTCGAGCCGGGACAGGGGCGACGACAGCAGTACTTC.

The rearrangement uses TRBV2 and TRBJ2-7; 8 bases are shared with TRBD2. The CDR3 is 14 amino acids. Germline assignment: CDR1 SNHLY and CDR2 FYNNEI. V was clipped by 7 bases and J by 2 bases; unmatched bases: 7. CDR3 sequence reads: CASMRAGGPYEQYF. The CDR3 DNA reads as TGTGCCAGCATGAGGGCGGGAGGCCCCTACGAGCAGTACTTC. Filled out from reference TRBV2 and TRBJ2-7, the complete variable domain reads EPEVTQTPSHQVTQMGQEVILRCVPISNHLYFYWYRQILGQKVEFLVSFYNNEISEKSEIFDDQFSVERPDGSNFTLKIRSTKLEDSAMYFCASMRAGGPYEQYFGPGTRLTVT.

The chain couples TRBV4-2 to TRBJ1-4; 11 bases line up with TRBD1. This CDR3 contains 17 residues. V dropped 5 bases and J dropped 7; count of bases not matched to a gene: 12. Germline loops: CDR1 LGHNA, CDR2 YNFKEQ. This CDR3 reads CASSEAISGTGGEKLFF. For the CDR3, the DNA is TGTGCCAGCAGCGAAGCTATCTCTGGGACAGGGGGTGAAAAACTGTTTTTT.

This clone was observed a handful of times. The gene calls are TRBV19 and TRBJ2-1; 8 positions match TRBD2. The V segment lost 7 bases and the J segment 6 bases; nucleotides outside the gene matches: 14. Per germline, CDR1 LNHDA and CDR2 SQIVND (reference sequence). The length of the CDR3 is 16 residues. The CDR3 bases are TGTGCCAGTAAGGGCCCTTTCCAGCGGGAGCCCAATGAGCAGTTCTTC. It specifies CASKGPFQREPNEQFF.

The chain links TRBV11-2 to TRBJ2-2, with a weak D call TRBD2 (6 bases). V was clipped by 7 bases and J by 2 bases, with 14 bases between them. This CDR3 has 15 amino acids. Germline V gene data show CDR1 as SGHAT and CDR2 as FQNNGV. This CDR3 reads CASTTGTFNTGELFF. Written as DNA, the CDR3 is TGTGCCAGCACCACCGGGACTTTCAACACCGGGGAGCTGTTTTTT.

The V call is TRBV10-3, the J call TRBJ2-1; tentative D call: TRBD1 (6 bases). The V and J ends lost 10 bases and 7 bases respectively, with 11 bases between them. The length of the CDR3 is 11 residues. In germline, CDR1 is ENHRY, CDR2 SYGVKD. The CDR3 loop reads CATSQGNEQFF. The CDR3 nucleotides read TGTGCCACTTCACAGGGTAATGAGCAGTTCTTC.

V is TRBV7-2 and J is TRBJ1-5, with a weak D call TRBD1 (6 bases). Germline V gene sequence: CDR1 SGHTA, CDR2 FQGNSA. The V end was cut by 3 bases, the J end by 3 bases, with 15 bases between. The length of the CDR3 is 16 residues. The CDR3 DNA reads as TGTGCCAGCAGCTTTGGCGGGGGGCGAAACAATCAGCCCCAGCATTTT. The encoded protein is CASSFGGGRNNQPQHF.

This clone has a count of ten or more. This sequence joins TRBV28 and TRBJ1-4; TRBD1 aligns across 9 bases. Germline CDR1 MDHEN, CDR2 SYDVKM. V lost 5 bases, J lost 8 bases, and 12 bases stayed unmatched. The CDR3 contains 16 residues. CDR3 region: CASSPTSGQGKEKLFF. The CDR3 coding sequence is TGTGCCAGCAGTCCCACCTCTGGACAGGGGAAGGAAAAACTGTTTTTT.

The chain is built from TRBV28 and TRBJ1-5, with D unresolved. In germline, CDR1 is MDHEN, CDR2 SYDVKM. Trimming took off 6 bases at V and 3 bases at J, with 15 bases between the two ends. This CDR3 spans 15 amino acids. In nucleotides, the CDR3 is TGTGCCAGCAGCCCCCCCGTGAGTTTCAATCAGCCCCAGCATTTT. As protein: CASSPPVSFNQPQHF.

Comment on this clone: At one of its ends the junction is not consistent with the germline gene, which may arise from a read error. This CDR3 reads CASSHTGTHF. In DNA, the CDR3 is TGTGCCAGCAGCCACACCGGGACACACTTC. This chain uses TRBV7-3 with TRBJ1-2; D is perhaps TRBD1 (6 bases). The germline V gene encodes CDR1 SGHTA and CDR2 FQGTGA. The length of the CDR3 is 10 residues.

This clone was seen a few times. The CDR3, as DNA: TGTGCCAGTAGTATTACCGGGACAGGGACCTACGAGCAGTACTTC. Translation: CASSITGTGTYEQYF. The rearrangement uses TRBV19 and TRBJ2-7; 9 nucleotides line up with TRBD1. The ends lost 3 bases at V and 2 bases at J; junction bases unmatched: 5. Germline V lookup: CDR1 LNHDA, CDR2 SQIVND (reference sequence). The CDR3 loop spans 15 amino acids.

This clone showed up just a few times. The V call is TRBV6-5, the J call TRBJ1-6, with D tentatively TRBD1 (5 bases). With 2 bases removed from V and 13 bases from J, the gap between germline ends came to 12 bases. This CDR3 spans 13 amino acids. Germline-derived CDR1 and CDR2 are MNHEY and SVGAGI. In DNA form, the CDR3 reads TGTGCCAGCAGTTACCTTGTGGGGCTGCCCCTCCACTTT. Translated: CASSYLVGLPLHF.

This chain uses TRBV5-1 with TRBJ2-1, with a weak D call TRBD1 (5 bases). The CDR3 is made up of 15 amino acids. V was cut by 0 bases and J by 7 bases, with 14 bases left in between. The V gene's germline CDR1 is SGHRS and CDR2 YFSETQ. The CDR3 loop reads CASSLVYYQGNEQFF. The CDR3 DNA is TGCGCCAGCAGCTTGGTCTACTACCAGGGAAATGAGCAGTTCTTC.

Sample share makes this clone medium-sized. J is TRBJ2-7 and V is TRBV10-3, with 7 bases matching TRBD1. Germline V CDR1 and CDR2: ENHRY, SYGVKD. V was pared by 0 bases and J by 8 bases, with 10 bases of the junction left unmatched. The CDR3 length is 15 residues. For the CDR3, the DNA is TGTGCCATCAGTGAGTCGATAGACAGGGCAGCGAAGCAGTACTTC. Protein: CAISESIDRAAKQYF.

This clone came up once. V and J are TRBV5-4 and TRBJ2-7; TRBD1 matches at 7 bases. The junction had 4 bases not matched to a gene; V was cut back by 4 bases and J by 3 bases. From germline, CDR1 is SGHNT and CDR2 YYREEE (reference sequence). The CDR3 covers 13 residues. In nucleotides, the CDR3 is TGTGCCAGCAGCCTCCGACAGGGCTACGAGCAGTACTTC. This translates into CASSLRQGYEQYF.

In DNA, the CDR3 is TGTGCCAGCACTCAGGAGGGCAACCTCCCTTACAATGAGCAGTTCTTC. Residues: CASTQEGNLPYNEQFF. This chain uses TRBV7-6 with TRBJ2-1, with TRBD2 as a possible D gene (6 bases). V was shortened by 7 bases and J by 4 bases, with 20 bases between the two germline ends. This CDR3 has 16 residues. Germline CDR1 reads SGHVS; CDR2 reads FNYEAQ.

The chain combines TRBV19 with TRBJ1-5; D unresolved. The CDR3 sequence is 16 residues long. Germline V CDR1 and CDR2: LNHDA, SQIVND (reference sequence). V was shortened by 4 bases and J by 0 bases, with 13 bases between the two germline ends. CDR3 DNA sequence: TGTGCCAGTAGTAGAGGGAGATCCCCTAGCAATCAGCCCCAGCATTTT. Translating gives CASSRGRSPSNQPQHF.

The genes are TRBV19 and TRBJ2-5, with D maybe TRBD2 (5 bases). Germline V gives CDR1 LNHDA, CDR2 SQIVND (reference sequence). This CDR3 is 13 amino acids long. V shed 8 bases and J shed 4 bases, with 14 bases lying between them. The CDR3 here is CASGESGGETQYF. DNA of the CDR3: TGTGCCAGTGGGGAGAGCGGAGGAGAGACCCAGTACTTC. The variable domain in full, with the rest retrieved from reference TRBV19 and TRBJ2-5, is DGGITQSPKYLFRKEGQNVTLSCEQNLNHDAMYWYRQDPGQGLRLIYYSQIVNDFQKGDIAEGYSVSREKKESFPLTVTSAQKNPTAFYLCASGESGGETQYFGPGTRLLVL.

Only a few counts were recorded for this clone. The chain combines TRBV7-2 with TRBJ1-2; 8 bases fit TRBD1. The J segment lost 7 bases and the V segment lost 5 bases, leaving 6 bases of the junction unmatched. This CDR3 has 13 residues. CDR1 is SGHTA and CDR2 is FQGNSA in the germline V gene. The CDR3 region is CASSPGQGSGYTF. DNA of the CDR3: TGTGCCAGCAGCCCAGGACAGGGCTCTGGCTACACCTTC.

V gene TRBV19 combines with J gene TRBJ2-7; 10 bases align to TRBD2. CDR1 is LNHDA, CDR2 SQIVND, per germline (reference sequence). With 4 bases clipped from V and 2 bases from J, the junction kept 8 bases outside the gene matches. The CDR3 contains 16 residues. CDR3 sequence (DNA): TGTGCCAGTAGTAAAATTAGCGGGAGGCTTCCCTACGAGCAGTACTTC. It specifies CASSKISGRLPYEQYF.

The chain uses TRBV6-5 and TRBJ2-5, with 9 bases aligning to TRBD1. The CDR3 extends over 14 amino acids. The V gene's germline CDR1 is MNHEY and CDR2 SVGAGI. V lost 6 bases to trimming and J lost 4 bases; unmatched junction nucleotides: 6. The CDR3 DNA sequence: TGTGCCAGCAGCAGGGGGACAGGGTCAGAGACCCAGTACTTC. Its protein is CASSRGTGSETQYF.

This clone was seen a few times. The CDR3 protein is CASNNDRNQPQHF. In nucleotides, the CDR3 is TGTGCCAGTAACAACGACAGAAATCAGCCCCAGCATTTT. The chain carries TRBV19 and TRBJ1-5, with D maybe TRBD1 (5 bases). The germline V gene encodes CDR1 LNHDA and CDR2 SQIVND (reference sequence). V shed 7 bases and J shed 4 bases, with 11 bases lying between them. The CDR3 sequence is 13 residues long.

This chain joins TRBV15 and TRBJ2-3, with 14 bases that match TRBD2. This CDR3 contains 16 residues. The J segment lost 4 bases and the V segment lost 4 bases, leaving 4 bases of the junction unmatched. Germline V gives CDR1 LNHNV, CDR2 YYDKDF (reference sequence). CDR3 loop: CATSIRLAGGPDTQYF. CDR3 sequence (DNA): TGTGCCACCAGCATACGACTAGCGGGAGGGCCAGATACGCAGTATTTT.

The chain is built from TRBV5-1 and TRBJ1-1; TRBD1 might be the D (5 bases). V dropped 3 bases and J dropped 1 base, with 10 bases sitting between them. The germline V gene has CDR1 SGHRS and CDR2 YFSETQ. CDR3 length: 14 amino acids. CDR3 in DNA: TGCGCCAGCAGCTGGGGCATAGGGAACACTGAAGCTTTCTTT. This gives the protein CASSWGIGNTEAFF.

The V call is TRBV27, the J call TRBJ2-1; 8 nucleotides match TRBD1. The CDR3 runs to 15 residues. Germline V gene lookup returns CDR1 MNHEY and CDR2 SMNVEV (reference sequence). V lost 6 bases and J lost 7; bases outside the gene matches: 11. CDR3 amino acids: CASSLRRGPGNEQFF. In nucleotides, the CDR3 is TGTGCCAGCAGCCTCCGCAGGGGGCCGGGAAATGAGCAGTTCTTC.

V and J are TRBV28 and TRBJ1-2; D is uncertain. This CDR3 is 12 amino acids long. CDR1 and CDR2 from the germline V gene are MDHEN and SYDVKM. V was clipped by 6 bases and J by 7 bases, with 12 bases between them. The CDR3 sequence: CASRPGPAGYTF. DNA for the CDR3: TGTGCCAGCAGGCCGGGTCCGGCTGGCTACACCTTC.

The chain combines TRBV6-6 with TRBJ2-5; D perhaps matches TRBD2 (5 bases). There are 14 residues in the CDR3. Trimming removed 4 bases from V and 5 bases from J, with 14 bases in between. In germline, CDR1 is MNHNY, CDR2 SVGAGI (reference sequence). CDR3 DNA: TGTGCCAGCAGTTCGGGATCCCTTGGGGAGACCCAGTACTTC. Encoded protein: CASSSGSLGETQYF.

The rearrangement joins TRBV7-9 to TRBJ1-1; D remains ambiguous. From germline, CDR1 is SEHNR and CDR2 FQNEAQ (reference sequence). This CDR3 contains 11 residues. V lost 5 bases to trimming and J lost 10 bases, with 11 bases between them. The CDR3 sequence is CASSLREGAFF. CDR3 in DNA: TGTGCCAGCAGCCTTAGGGAGGGAGCTTTCTTT.

This clone showed up just a few times. The genes are TRBV7-2 and TRBJ2-7, with 8 bases aligning to TRBD2. There are 13 residues in the CDR3. Germline assignment: CDR1 SGHTA and CDR2 FQGNSA. With V trimmed by 8 bases and J by 4 bases, 7 bases remained unmatched. CDR3 loop: CASGSGRFYEQYF. The CDR3 DNA follows: TGTGCCAGCGGGAGCGGGAGATTTTACGAGCAGTACTTC.